This TCR beta chain was observed in a study of T cell responses to AZD1222 COVID-19 vaccine. Per germline, CDR1 KGHDR and CDR2 SFDVKD. V was cut by 3 bases and J by 3 bases, with 13 bases left in between. This CDR3 contains 15 residues. Some clones are missing from TCRdb's copy, which holds only in-frame ones; the method was immunoSEQ multiplex PCR. Found here are 180,000 or so clones, around 90% of them singletons; the top ten hold 2.5% to 3%. Sequencing used peripheral blood, obtained on day 0 of AZD1222 vaccination. The sequence was collected from an adult in good health. The chain combines TRBV24-1 with TRBJ1-1, with D possibly matching TRBD1 (5 bases). The CDR3 nucleotides read TGTGCCACCAGTGATAGTAGGGGTGGGGACACTGAAGCTTTCTTT. Translating gives CATSDSRGGDTEAFF.